Listed below are T cell receptor beta chains from one sample, sequenced in a study of blood T cell repertoires in COVID-19. Measured with immunoSEQ multiplex PCR; TCRdb has only the in-frame clones, and not every one. Counted here are fewer than 350,000 clones, about 85% occurring once; the ten biggest clones make up approximately 1.9%. Sequencing input: PBMCs or T cells enriched from blood (not recorded which). These receptor sequences come from a woman under 40 who had been exposed to COVID-19. The CDR3 runs from the conserved cysteine through the conserved F or W. The D gene is left open where the match is weak. The size of a clone is reported for some rows only, either as once, few or many, or as a class for expanded clones.

j_gene: TRBJ1-1; d_gene: NA; v_gene: TRBV7-9; abundance: NA; CDR3nt: TGTGCCAGCAGCAGCACCCCGAACACTGAAGCTTTCTTT; CDR3aa: CASSSTPNTEAFF
j_gene: TRBJ1-2; d_gene: TRBD1; v_gene: TRBV7-3; abundance: NA; CDR3nt: TGTGCCAGCAGCTTAACGGGACAGGGGGCAGAGGGCTACACCTTC; CDR3aa: CASSLTGQGAEGYTF
j_gene: TRBJ2-7; d_gene: TRBD2; v_gene: TRBV7-8; abundance: once; CDR3nt: TGTGCCAGCAGCTTACGGACTAGCGGGGGTTTTCACTACGAGCAGTACTTC; CDR3aa: CASSLRTSGGFHYEQYF
j_gene: TRBJ2-1; d_gene: NA; v_gene: TRBV7-8; abundance: NA; CDR3nt: TGTGCCAGCAGCTTAGGGTCGGCAGGCCCACTCTACAATGAGCAGTTCTTC; CDR3aa: CASSLGSAGPLYNEQFF
j_gene: TRBJ2-7; d_gene: TRBD2; v_gene: TRBV4-2; abundance: NA; CDR3nt: TGTGCCAGCAGCCAAGAATTAGTGAGCGGGAGGGGGATGTACTTC; CDR3aa: CASSQELVSGRGMYF
j_gene: TRBJ1-1; d_gene: NA; v_gene: TRBV5-6; abundance: NA; CDR3nt: TGTGCCAGCAGCCCGAGAGGGAACACTGAAGCTTTCTTT; CDR3aa: CASSPRGNTEAFF
j_gene: TRBJ2-3; d_gene: NA; v_gene: TRBV19; abundance: NA; CDR3nt: TGTGCCAGTACCGGGGAGAATTATACTAGCACAGATACGCAGTATTTT; CDR3aa: CASTGENYTSTDTQYF
j_gene: TRBJ2-1; d_gene: TRBD1; v_gene: TRBV28; abundance: NA; CDR3nt: TGTGCCAGCAGTTTAGGGACAGGGTTTGGAGGGCCAAAGTCTTTCTCCTACAATGAGCAGTTCTTC; CDR3aa: CASSLGTGFGGPKSFSYNEQFF
j_gene: TRBJ1-2; d_gene: TRBD1; v_gene: TRBV5-5; abundance: NA; CDR3nt: TGTGCCAGCGGTTACAGGGGCGATAACTATGGCTACACCTTC; CDR3aa: CASGYRGDNYGYTF
j_gene: TRBJ1-3; d_gene: NA; v_gene: TRBV7-9; abundance: NA; CDR3nt: TGTGCCAGCAGCCAAGGCGGGTACTCTGGAAACACCATATATTTT; CDR3aa: CASSQGGYSGNTIYF
j_gene: TRBJ1-1; d_gene: NA; v_gene: TRBV28; abundance: NA; CDR3nt: TGTGCCAGCAGTTTGGTGGGGGCTTTGGGGAACAAAGCTGAAGCTTTCTTT; CDR3aa: CASSLVGALGNKAEAFF
j_gene: TRBJ1-1; d_gene: NA; v_gene: TRBV5-1; abundance: NA; CDR3nt: TGCGCCAGCAGCTTATCCCGGACCGAGGGCACTGAAGCTTTCTTT; CDR3aa: CASSLSRTEGTEAFF
j_gene: TRBJ1-2; d_gene: TRBD1; v_gene: TRBV7-2; abundance: NA; CDR3nt: TGTGCCAGCAGCTTAGCGGGCAGGGGGCGAGGCTACACCTTC; CDR3aa: CASSLAGRGRGYTF
j_gene: TRBJ2-3; d_gene: NA; v_gene: TRBV4-3; abundance: NA; CDR3nt: TGCGCCAGCAGCCAAGACAACAGGGGCACAGATACGCAGTATTTT; CDR3aa: CASSQDNRGTDTQYF
j_gene: TRBJ2-1; d_gene: TRBD2; v_gene: TRBV27; abundance: NA; CDR3nt: TGTGCCAGCAGTTTTCCGGGACTAGCGGGAGGTCTGGGCAATGAGCAGTTCTTC; CDR3aa: CASSFPGLAGGLGNEQFF
j_gene: TRBJ2-2; d_gene: TRBD1; v_gene: TRBV6-1; abundance: NA; CDR3nt: TGTGCCAGCAGTGAGGACAGGGCGAACACCGGGGAGCTGTTTTTT; CDR3aa: CASSEDRANTGELFF